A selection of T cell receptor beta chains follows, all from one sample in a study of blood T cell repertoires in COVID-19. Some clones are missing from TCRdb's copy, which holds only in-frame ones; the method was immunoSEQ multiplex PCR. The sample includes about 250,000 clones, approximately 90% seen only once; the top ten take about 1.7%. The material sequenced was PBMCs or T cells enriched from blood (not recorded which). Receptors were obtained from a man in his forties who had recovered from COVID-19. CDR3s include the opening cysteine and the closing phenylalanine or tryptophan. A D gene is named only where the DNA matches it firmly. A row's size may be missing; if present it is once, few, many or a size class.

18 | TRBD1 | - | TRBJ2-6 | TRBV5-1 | CASSLVGTGGLRANVLTF | TGCGCCAGCAGCTTGGTAGGGACAGGGGGTCTTAGGGCCAACGTCCTGACTTTC
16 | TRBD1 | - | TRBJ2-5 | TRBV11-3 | CASSSRGQGPQETQYF | TGTGCCAGCAGCTCAAGGGGACAGGGCCCCCAAGAGACCCAGTACTTC
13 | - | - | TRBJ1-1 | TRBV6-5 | CASSYLGRAEAFF | TGTGCCAGCAGTTACCTCGGGCGGGCTGAAGCTTTCTTT
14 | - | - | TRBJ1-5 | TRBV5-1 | CASSLEGGAQPQHF | TGCGCCAGCAGCTTGGAGGGAGGAGCGCAGCCCCAGCATTTT
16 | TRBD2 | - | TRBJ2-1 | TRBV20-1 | CSASWGLAGELGEQFF | TGCAGTGCTAGTTGGGGACTAGCGGGAGAGTTGGGTGAGCAGTTCTTC
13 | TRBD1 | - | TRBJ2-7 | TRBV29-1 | CSVWDRGFYEQYF | TGCAGCGTTTGGGACAGGGGTTTTTACGAGCAGTACTTC
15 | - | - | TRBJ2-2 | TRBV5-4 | CASSLVEGYTGELFF | TGTGCCAGCAGCTTGGTGGAGGGGTACACCGGGGAGCTGTTTTTT
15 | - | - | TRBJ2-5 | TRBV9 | CASSVAAGVGETQYF | TGTGCCAGCAGCGTAGCCGCAGGTGTTGGTGAGACCCAGTACTTC
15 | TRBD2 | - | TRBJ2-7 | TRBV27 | CASSFSFSGAHEQYF | TGTGCCAGCAGTTTCTCGTTTAGCGGGGCCCACGAGCAGTACTTC
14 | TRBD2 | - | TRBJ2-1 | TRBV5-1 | CASSLGLAGGEQFF | TGCGCCAGCAGCTTGGGACTAGCGGGAGGGGAGCAGTTCTTC
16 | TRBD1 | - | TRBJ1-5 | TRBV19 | CASSISDRDGNQPQHF | TGTGCCAGTAGTATATCCGACAGGGACGGCAATCAGCCCCAGCATTTT
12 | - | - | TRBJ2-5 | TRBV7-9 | CASSPVGETQYF | TGTGCCAGCAGCCCGGTTGGAGAGACCCAGTACTTC
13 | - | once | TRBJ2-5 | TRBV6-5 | CASGSPGVETQYF | TGTGCCAGTGGTTCGCCCGGGGTGGAGACCCAGTACTTC
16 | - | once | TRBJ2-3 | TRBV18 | CASSPPVLRATDTQYF | TGTGCCAGCTCACCACCCGTCTTGCGGGCCACAGATACGCAGTATTTT
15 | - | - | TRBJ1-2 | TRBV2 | CASTLGRGKGYGYTF | TGTGCCAGCACCCTAGGGCGGGGCAAGGGGTACGGCTACACCTTC
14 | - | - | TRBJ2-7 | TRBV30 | CAWSLGRGSYEQYF | TGTGCCTGGAGTCTAGGCAGGGGATCCTACGAGCAGTACTTC